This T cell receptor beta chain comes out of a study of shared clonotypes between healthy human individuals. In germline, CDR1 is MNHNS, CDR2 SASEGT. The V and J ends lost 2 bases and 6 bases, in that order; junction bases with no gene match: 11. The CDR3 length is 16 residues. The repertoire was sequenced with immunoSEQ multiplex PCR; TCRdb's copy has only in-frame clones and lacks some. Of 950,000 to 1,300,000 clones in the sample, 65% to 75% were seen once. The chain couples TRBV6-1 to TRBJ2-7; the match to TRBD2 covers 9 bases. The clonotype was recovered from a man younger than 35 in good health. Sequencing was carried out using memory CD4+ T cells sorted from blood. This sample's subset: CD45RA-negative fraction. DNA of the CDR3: TGTGCCAGCAGTGAATTCGAGGGCGGGAGGGCCACCGAGCAGTACTTC. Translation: CASSEFEGGRATEQYF.